A selection of T cell receptor beta chains follows, all from one sample in a study of blood T cell repertoires in COVID-19. Sequencing was performed with immunoSEQ multiplex PCR; in TCRdb, only in-frame clones are kept and a portion is missing. The sample consists of under 250,000 clones, 75% to 90% of them appearing once. Sample: PBMCs or T cells enriched from blood (not recorded which). The source of these receptors is a young woman in a cohort exposed to, infected with or recovered from COVID-19 (not recorded which). CDR3s include the opening cysteine and the closing phenylalanine or tryptophan. The D gene is left open where the match is weak. For some rows the clone size is stated as once, few or many, or as a class when expanded; others skip it.

size: -; D: TRBD1; V: TRBV7-9; J: TRBJ1-2; DNA: TGTGCCAGCAGCGGACAGGCCTATGGCTACACCTTC; CDR3: CASSGQAYGYTF
size: -; D: -; V: TRBV5-6; J: TRBJ2-4; DNA: TGTGCCAGCAGCTTGAGCGTTTCGGTCGGACAGTACTTC; CDR3: CASSLSVSVGQYF
size: -; D: TRBD1; V: TRBV6-6; J: TRBJ2-5; DNA: TGTGCCAGCAGTTACAACTCAGGGGGCGAAGAGACCCAGTACTTC; CDR3: CASSYNSGGEETQYF
size: once; D: -; V: TRBV10-1; J: TRBJ1-1; DNA: TGCGCCAGCAGTGATAGCGAGAACACTGAAGCTTTCTTT; CDR3: CASSDSENTEAFF
size: -; D: TRBD2; V: TRBV6-1; J: TRBJ2-7; DNA: TGTGCCAGCAGTGATGGAGGGCTAGCGGGACCGACCTACGAGCAGTACTTC; CDR3: CASSDGGLAGPTYEQYF
size: few; D: -; V: TRBV4-1; J: TRBJ2-2; DNA: TGCGCCAGCAGCCAAGCTACAGGATCCACCGGGGAGCTGTTTTTT; CDR3: CASSQATGSTGELFF
size: -; D: TRBD2; V: TRBV7-8; J: TRBJ2-1; DNA: TGTGCCAGCAGCCCTAGCGGGGCTGTTTACAATGAGCAGTTCTTC; CDR3: CASSPSGAVYNEQFF
size: -; D: -; V: TRBV5-1; J: TRBJ2-3; DNA: TGCGCCAAAAAGGCGGGGAGAGTTAGAGGTCCAGATACGCAGTATTTT; CDR3: CAKKAGRVRGPDTQYF
size: -; D: TRBD1; V: TRBV6-5; J: TRBJ1-1; DNA: TGTGCCAGCAGTTCGACAGGGGGAACTGAAGCTTTCTTT; CDR3: CASSSTGGTEAFF
size: once; D: -; V: TRBV5-6; J: TRBJ1-1; DNA: TGTGCCAGCAGCTTAAGGGGGATAAACACTGAAGCTTTCTTT; CDR3: CASSLRGINTEAFF
size: -; D: -; V: TRBV7-8; J: TRBJ2-2; DNA: TGTGCCAGCAGATCAACGGTGGGCTATAACACCGGGGAGCTGTTTTTT; CDR3: CASRSTVGYNTGELFF
size: -; D: -; V: TRBV14; J: TRBJ1-2; DNA: TGTGCCAGCAGCCAAGGCAGGATGAAGGCCTATGGCTACACCTTC; CDR3: CASSQGRMKAYGYTF
size: few; D: -; V: TRBV7-9; J: TRBJ1-2; DNA: TGTGCCAGCAGCTTAGATCAGGGGAACTATGGCTACACCTTC; CDR3: CASSLDQGNYGYTF
size: -; D: TRBD1; V: TRBV28; J: TRBJ1-2; DNA: TGTGCCAGCAGTTTACTAGGGGGCGTAGATAACTATGGCTACACCTTC; CDR3: CASSLLGGVDNYGYTF
size: -; D: TRBD1; V: TRBV27; J: TRBJ2-7; DNA: TGTGCCAGCAGTGAGGGACAGGGGGCATCCTACGAGCAGTACTTC; CDR3: CASSEGQGASYEQYF
size: -; D: -; V: TRBV24-1; J: TRBJ2-1; DNA: TGTGCCACCAGTGATGAGTACAATGAGCAGTTCTTC; CDR3: CATSDEYNEQFF
size: once; D: TRBD2; V: TRBV11-2; J: TRBJ2-1; DNA: TGTGCCAGCAGCTTAGATTCTAGCGGGAGTTACGAGCAGTTCTTC; CDR3: CASSLDSSGSYEQFF
size: few; D: -; V: TRBV7-2; J: TRBJ1-5; DNA: TGTGCCAGCAGCTCGGACAGCGGGGGGCTTCAGCCCCAGCATTTT; CDR3: CASSSDSGGLQPQHF
size: -; D: TRBD1; V: TRBV4-2; J: TRBJ1-2; DNA: TGTGCCAGCAGCCAAGAAGGGACAGGGAGGTCGGGCTACACCTTC; CDR3: CASSQEGTGRSGYTF
size: -; D: -; V: TRBV2; J: TRBJ1-1; DNA: TGTGCCAGCAGCCGAGGGATGGAGAGCACTGAAGCTTTCTTT; CDR3: CASSRGMESTEAFF
size: once; D: -; V: TRBV28; J: TRBJ1-1; DNA: TGTGCCAGCAGTTTTGGAGGGACCGGCACTGAAGCTTTCTTT; CDR3: CASSFGGTGTEAFF
size: -; D: -; V: TRBV5-4; J: TRBJ2-3; DNA: TGTGCCACCCATAGAAGTTGGACACACACAGATACGCAGTATTTT; CDR3: CATHRSWTHTDTQYF
size: -; D: -; V: TRBV6-1; J: TRBJ1-1; DNA: TGTGCCAGCAGTGTTGGGGGACATCACATGAACACTGAAGCTTTCTTT; CDR3: CASSVGGHHMNTEAFF
size: -; D: -; V: TRBV5-5; J: TRBJ2-1; DNA: TGTGCCAGCAGCACCCGTTTGGGAGCCTCCTACAATGAGCAGTTCTTC; CDR3: CASSTRLGASYNEQFF
size: -; D: TRBD2; V: TRBV4-2; J: TRBJ2-1; DNA: TGTGCCAGCAGCCCCCAAGCGGGAGAGGGCAATGAGCAGTTCTTC; CDR3: CASSPQAGEGNEQFF
size: -; D: -; V: TRBV6-5; J: TRBJ1-6; DNA: TGTGCCAGCGGAACCAGGGGTAGGTTTTCACCCCTCCACTTT; CDR3: CASGTRGRFSPLHF
size: -; D: -; V: TRBV18; J: TRBJ2-1; DNA: TGTGCCAGCTCCGCCGGCGGGGGCCTGAATGAGCAGTTCTTC; CDR3: CASSAGGGLNEQFF
size: -; D: -; V: TRBV21-1; J: TRBJ1-1; DNA: TGTGCCAGCCAGAGGGTCACTGAAGCTTTCTTT; CDR3: CASQRVTEAFF
size: -; D: -; V: TRBV19; J: TRBJ1-1; DNA: TGTGCCAGTAGTATAGATGGAGAGTTTCGGGGGAACACTGAAGCTTTCTTT; CDR3: CASSIDGEFRGNTEAFF
size: once; D: -; V: TRBV6-5; J: TRBJ1-2; DNA: TGTGCCAGCAAGGGAGACTATGGCTACACCTTC; CDR3: CASKGDYGYTF
size: -; D: -; V: TRBV7-2; J: TRBJ1-5; DNA: TGTGCCAGCAGCCAACAGGGAAGGCAGCCCCAGCATTTT; CDR3: CASSQQGRQPQHF
size: -; D: -; V: TRBV7-7; J: TRBJ1-3; DNA: TGTGCTAGCAGCTTATCTGGCAGCTCTGGAAACACCATATATTTT; CDR3: CASSLSGSSGNTIYF
size: -; D: TRBD1; V: TRBV6-6; J: TRBJ1-6; DNA: TGTGCCAGCAGCTCAGGACAGGGAAATTCACCCCTCCACTTT; CDR3: CASSSGQGNSPLHF
size: -; D: TRBD2; V: TRBV19; J: TRBJ2-7; DNA: TGTGCCAGTAGTATGGTGGGACTAGCGGGAGCCTCAGTCGAGCAGTACTTC; CDR3: CASSMVGLAGASVEQYF
size: -; D: TRBD2; V: TRBV30; J: TRBJ2-7; DNA: TGTGCCTGGAGTGTAGGTCTAGCGGGAGTCGAGCAGTACTTC; CDR3: CAWSVGLAGVEQYF
size: -; D: -; V: TRBV4-1; J: TRBJ1-6; DNA: TGCGCCAGCAGCCAGGTTACAGGGCCCGATAATTCACCCCTCCACTTT; CDR3: CASSQVTGPDNSPLHF
size: -; D: -; V: TRBV2; J: TRBJ2-3; DNA: TGTGCCAGCAGAAACAGTTGGACAGATACGCAGTATTTT; CDR3: CASRNSWTDTQYF
size: -; D: -; V: TRBV11-3; J: TRBJ2-3; DNA: TGTGCCAGCAGCTCAGGACTTGATTTCACAGATACGCAGTATTTT; CDR3: CASSSGLDFTDTQYF
size: -; D: -; V: TRBV5-5; J: TRBJ2-6; DNA: TGTGCCAGCAGCATAGGACAGCTTGGAGCCAACGTCCTGACTTTC; CDR3: CASSIGQLGANVLTF
size: -; D: -; V: TRBV18; J: TRBJ1-2; DNA: TGTGCCAGCTCTCAACAGGGTGACTATGGCTACACCTTC; CDR3: CASSQQGDYGYTF
size: few; D: TRBD2; V: TRBV10-2; J: TRBJ2-7; DNA: TGCGCCAGCAGTAAAACCGGGACTACTCGCTTAGGCGAGCAGTACTTC; CDR3: CASSKTGTTRLGEQYF